This record covers a single T cell receptor (beta chain). Its antigen remains unidentified. This record belongs to a study of regulatory T cells in long-lasting Graves disease. The time point denotes: persistent/refractory GD, antithyroid drugs over 5 years with positive TRAb. RNA isolated from PBMCs was used to make the TCR library. Building of the TCR beta libraries involved iRepertoire HTBI primers and Arm-PCR of CDR3 regions. TCRdb ran MiXCR on the multiplex PCR reads and lists one entry per CDR3 protein. The sample holds about 430,000 distinct CDR3 sequences; 21% are singletons and the top ten take over 11%. Per germline, CDR1 LGHNA and CDR2 YNFKEQ. V was clipped by 0 bases and J by 5 bases, with 25 bases between them. The length of the CDR3 is 19 residues. Findings of the study overall: Reduced TCR diversity was observed in persistent Graves' patients versus newly diagnosed patients.

The starting material was peripheral blood mononuclear cells (PBMCs), obtained when the disease was refractory, from a patient treated with antithyroid drugs. The chain carries TRBV4-2 and TRBJ2-5; D assignment may be TRBD1 or TRBD2 (6 bases each). This clonotype was sampled from a female donor with Graves disease. CDR3 nucleotides: TGTGCCAGCAGCCAAGATTCCGTGGGGGGCAACCGTGGAGGGGAGACCCAGTACTTC. Translating gives CASSQDSVGGNRGGETQYF.